The clone carrying this T cell receptor beta chain was detected ten times or more. This specimen comes from a study of blood T cells in healthy people across ages. Drawing of peripheral blood yielded approximately 10 milliliters from each donor. A second about 7 to 12 cycle PCR used barcoded and J-beta primers. TCRdb analysed the 5' RACE reads with MiXCR anew, one entry per CDR3 protein. In the table there are about 640,000 distinct CDR3 sequences, roughly 50% of which are singletons. There are 12 residues in the CDR3. V lost 3 bases, J lost 0 bases, and 5 bases lay in between. CDR1 and CDR2 (germline): DFQATT, SNEGSKA (reference sequence).

The sequencing input was blood. The chain combines TRBV20-1 with TRBJ1-2, with unresolved D. The clonotype originates from a man aged 60-69 years in good health. The CDR3 bases are TGCAGTGCTAGCGAGGCTAACTATGGCTACACCTTC. Its protein is CSASEANYGYTF.